One sample yielded the 15 T cell receptor beta chains listed below, sequenced in a study of early T cells in non-severe SARS-CoV-2 infection. TCRdb used MiXCR to reprocess the 5' RACE reads, holding one entry per CDR3 protein. The data show around 37,000 distinct CDR3 sequences, with around 9% seen just once and roughly an eighth held by the top ten. Input material: whole blood. The receptors derive from an adult who was a healthcare worker with PCR-confirmed SARS-CoV-2 infection or an uninfected control (not recorded which).

The CDR3 protein is CASSEWQNSNQPQHF. CDR3 bases: TGTGCCAGCAGTGAGTGGCAGAATAGCAATCAGCCCCAGCATTTT. J is TRBJ1-5 and V is TRBV6-1, with D hard to call. V lost 3 bases and J lost 0, with 9 bases in between. The CDR3 has 15 amino acids. Germline CDR1 reads MNHNS; CDR2 reads SASEGT.

This clonotype was picked up many times. The chain recombines TRBV9 with TRBJ2-5; D remains ambiguous. The V gene's germline CDR1 is SGDLS and CDR2 YYNGEE. The CDR3 length is 13 residues. Trimming left V 4 bases short and J 3 bases short, with 10 bases between. CDR3 coding DNA: TGTGCCAGCAGCCTCACCCGGGAAGAGACCCAGTACTTC. Translating gives CASSLTREETQYF.

This clonotype was counted a few times. The chain employs TRBV14 and TRBJ1-1, with 10 bases fitting TRBD1. The length of the CDR3 is 22 residues. CDR1 is SGHDN, CDR2 FVKESK, per germline. The junction had 29 bases not matched to a gene; V was cut back by 6 bases and J by 4 bases. This CDR3 is CASSPAFIHFAGTGAVSTEAFF. CDR3 nucleotide sequence: TGTGCCAGCAGTCCCGCCTTTATTCACTTCGCCGGGACAGGGGCCGTGAGCACTGAAGCTTTCTTT.

Only a few counts were recorded for this clonotype. The chain recombines TRBV3-1 with TRBJ2-1, with D uncertain. The length of the CDR3 is 14 residues. The germline CDR1 and CDR2 sequences are LGHDT and YNNKEL (reference sequence). V shed 0 bases and J shed 9 bases, with 12 bases lying between them. The CDR3 region is CASSQEDLVFEQFF. CDR3 nucleotides: TGTGCCAGCAGCCAAGAGGATCTGGTCTTTGAGCAGTTCTTC.

This clonotype came up many times. Here the CDR3 DNA reads TGTGCCAGCAGCGCCTCGGGGGCCTCTAACACCGGGGAGCTGTTTTTT. It yields the protein CASSASGASNTGELFF. The genes are TRBV2 and TRBJ2-2; D possibly matches TRBD1 or TRBD2 (6 bases each). The germline V gene encodes CDR1 SNHLY and CDR2 FYNNEI. CDR3 length equals 16 residues. Trimming removed 6 bases from V and 2 bases from J, with 16 bases in between. Full variable domain (outside the CDR3, taken from reference TRBV2 and TRBJ2-2): EPEVTQTPSHQVTQMGQEVILRCVPISNHLYFYWYRQILGQKVEFLVSFYNNEISEKSEIFDDQFSVERPDGSNFTLKIRSTKLEDSAMYFCASSASGASNTGELFFGEGSRLTVL.

There are a few counts of this clonotype. V is TRBV24-1 and J is TRBJ2-5; no firm D call. V was cut by 1 base and J by 5 bases, with 4 bases left in between. The length of the CDR3 is 12 residues. Germline lookup yields CDR1 KGHDR and CDR2 SFDVKD. As DNA, the CDR3 is TGTGCCACCAGTGATTTCGGGGAGACCCAGTACTTC. This codes for CATSDFGETQYF.

This clonotype appeared many times. The J gene is TRBJ1-4, the V gene TRBV25-1; no definite D call. The ends were cut back, 6 bases at V and 5 bases at J, with 16 bases in the middle. The germline CDR1 and CDR2 sequences are MGHDK and SYGVNS. The CDR3 sequence is 15 residues long. CDR3 region: CASSADWGGNEKLFF. The CDR3 DNA is TGTGCCAGCAGCGCTGACTGGGGAGGAAATGAAAAACTGTTTTTT.

The table lists this clonotype with a few counts. The gene calls are TRBV11-3 and TRBJ2-1, with D maybe TRBD2 (5 bases). Trimming shortened V by 7 bases and J by 8 bases, and 18 bases separated the two germline ends. Germline CDR1 is SGHNT and CDR2 is YENEEA. The CDR3 is 14 residues long. CDR3 region: CASKPNLATDEQFF. CDR3 in DNA: TGTGCCAGCAAACCCAATCTAGCTACTGATGAGCAGTTCTTC.

The chain recombines TRBV24-1 with TRBJ1-5, with D possibly matching TRBD1 (6 bases). Trimming left V 3 bases short and J 6 bases short, with 11 bases between. The germline gives CDR1 KGHDR, CDR2 SFDVKD. CDR3 length: 14 amino acids. The CDR3 sequence is CATSDITGTQPQHF. In DNA form, the CDR3 reads TGTGCCACCAGTGATATAACAGGGACTCAGCCCCAGCATTTT.

This clonotype was detected ten times or more. The V gene is TRBV19, the J gene TRBJ2-7; a weak D match, TRBD2 (7 bases). Trimming took off 7 bases at V and 2 bases at J, with 9 bases between the two ends. Germline V gene sequence: CDR1 LNHDA, CDR2 SQIVND (reference sequence). This CDR3 is 12 amino acids long. In DNA form, the CDR3 reads TGTGCCAGTAAGGGGGGGGCCTACGAGCAGTACTTC. This codes for CASKGGAYEQYF.

This clonotype was counted many times. V gene TRBV3-1 combines with J gene TRBJ2-3; 7 positions agree with TRBD1. In germline, CDR1 is LGHDT, CDR2 YNNKEL (reference sequence). With 3 bases clipped from V and 4 bases from J, the junction kept 7 bases outside the gene matches. This CDR3 spans 15 amino acids. In nucleotides, the CDR3 is TGTGCCAGCAGCCACCTGACAGGGTGGGCAGATACGCAGTATTTT. Its translation: CASSHLTGWADTQYF.

J is TRBJ1-6 and V is TRBV12-5; D remains ambiguous. This CDR3 has 16 amino acids. Trimming removed 0 bases from V and 8 bases from J, with 14 bases in between. In germline, CDR1 is LGHNT, CDR2 FRNRAP. Written as DNA, the CDR3 is TGTGCTAGTGGTTTGGTAGCCGGGAGGGCGGATTCACCCCTCCACTTT. Protein product: CASGLVAGRADSPLHF.

In regard to this clonotype: This sequence may be a read error, since a much larger clone differs from it by one base. The chain couples TRBV7-2 to TRBJ2-1; maybe TRBD1 (5 bases). Germline CDR1 and CDR2: SGHTA and FQGNSA. This CDR3 is 14 amino acids long. The CDR3 DNA follows: TGTGCCAGCACTGACAGAAGCTCCTACAGTGAGCAGTTCTTC. Residues: CASTDRSSYSEQFF.

The chain recombines TRBV7-2 with TRBJ2-5; maybe TRBD2 (5 bases). V lost 3 bases, J lost 3 bases, and 11 bases lay in between. The CDR3 runs to 14 residues. Germline loops: CDR1 SGHTA, CDR2 FQGNSA. CDR3 amino acids: CASSFTRTEETQYF. CDR3 sequence (DNA): TGTGCCAGCAGCTTCACTAGGACGGAAGAGACCCAGTACTTC. Full variable domain (missing parts from reference TRBV7-2 and TRBJ2-5): GAGVSQSPSNKVTEKGKDVELRCDPISGHTALYWYRQSLGQGLEFLIYFQGNSAPDKSGLPSDRFSAERTGGSVSTLTIQRTQQEDSAVYLCASSFTRTEETQYFGPGTRLLVL.

This clonotype was detected ten times or more. This chain joins TRBV12-3 or TRBV12-4 and TRBJ1-6; D remains unclear. The length of the CDR3 is 13 residues. Trimming cost V 6 bases and J 10 bases, with 13 bases left between them. As DNA, the CDR3 is TGTGCCAGCAGATCATGGGGTTCCTCACCCCTCCACTTT. Translating gives CASRSWGSSPLHF.